These 21 T cell receptor beta chains share one sample of origin, sequenced in a study of T cells in Graves' hyperthyroidism and ophthalmopathy. Amplification of TCR beta CDR3 regions used RNA as the template. The TCR CDR3 first-round RT-PCR relied on the HTBI primer set. TCRdb redid the calling of the multiplex PCR reads with MiXCR, one entry per CDR3 protein. The sample contains about 660,000 distinct CDR3 sequences, just under 45% of which appear only once. Sequencing was carried out using peripheral blood or thyroid tissue (not recorded which). The receptors come from an adult man with Graves' disease, either hyperthyroidism or ophthalmopathy (not recorded which).

The chain is built from TRBV6-1 and TRBJ2-2, with TRBD1 as a possible D gene (5 bases). The CDR3 is made up of 15 amino acids. V was trimmed by 3 bases and J by 0 bases, leaving 8 bases between them. In germline, CDR1 is MNHNS, CDR2 SASEGT. The CDR3 nucleotides read TGTGCCAGCAGTGACAGGGATACGAACACCGGGGAGCTGTTTTTT. As protein: CASSDRDTNTGELFF.

The chain employs TRBV12-3 or TRBV12-4 and TRBJ2-5; D possibly corresponds to TRBD1 (5 bases). Trimming shortened V by 5 bases and J by 5 bases, and 21 bases separated the two germline ends. The CDR3 has 16 residues. For the CDR3, the DNA is TGTGCCAGCAGTGGTTTTGGAAGCCAGGGTCGCGAGACCCAGTACTTC. It specifies CASSGFGSQGRETQYF.

The CDR3 sequence: CASSGTGMHEHF. CDR3 bases: TGTGCCAGCAGTGGGACAGGGATGCACGAGCATTTT. The chain carries TRBV7-9 and TRBJ1-5; 9 bases agree with TRBD1. The CDR3 runs 12 residues. Looked up from germline, CDR1 is SEHNR and CDR2 is FQNEAQ (reference sequence). J lost 14 bases, V lost 6 bases, and 8 bases had no gene match.

This rearrangement joins TRBV6-6 to TRBJ2-7; tentatively, D is TRBD2 (5 bases). Per the germline V gene, CDR1 is MNHNY and CDR2 is SVGAGI (reference sequence). The V gene lost 7 bases and the J gene lost 3 bases, with 7 bases spanning the gap. This CDR3 has 11 amino acids. CDR3 region: CASIEGYEQYF. The DNA of the CDR3 is TGTGCCAGCATCGAGGGCTACGAGCAGTACTTC.

This clonotype was seen a few times. The rearrangement joins TRBV7-2 to TRBJ1-2, with D unresolved. The CDR3 totals 15 residues. V was clipped by 0 bases and J by 5 bases, with 13 bases between them. CDR1 and CDR2 from the germline V gene are SGHTA and FQGNSA. CDR3 DNA sequence: TGTGCCAGCAGCTTAGCAAAGGGTAACAGTTATGGCTACACCTTC. Translation: CASSLAKGNSYGYTF.

This clonotype was observed many times. The CDR3 spells CASSIGDGYTF. CDR3 sequence (DNA): TGTGCCAGTAGTATAGGGGATGGCTACACCTTC. The V gene is TRBV19, the J gene TRBJ1-2; no firm D call. Deletions cut 1 base from V and 6 bases from J, with 3 bases between. Germline lookup yields CDR1 LNHDA and CDR2 SQIVND (reference sequence). CDR3 length: 11 residues.

This clonotype was observed a few times. The chain carries TRBV20-1 and TRBJ1-2; D not certain. CDR3 length: 10 amino acids. CDR1 is DFQATT and CDR2 is SNEGSKA in the germline V gene (reference sequence). Deletions cut 1 base from V and 7 bases from J, with 4 bases between. The CDR3 coding sequence is TGCAGTGCTAGAGGGGGTGGCTACACCTTC. Translated: CSARGGGYTF.

The chain uses TRBV13 and TRBJ1-4, with D possibly being TRBD1 (6 bases). The V gene's germline CDR1 is PRHDT and CDR2 FYEKMQ (reference sequence). The CDR3 is 14 amino acids. Trimming took off 5 bases at V and 7 bases at J, with 14 bases between the two ends. Here the CDR3 reads CASSTRGVSEKLFF. The CDR3 DNA sequence: TGTGCCAGCAGCACCAGGGGTGTTAGTGAAAAACTGTTTTTT.

This clonotype was picked up many times. The chain links TRBV2 to TRBJ1-1, with 8 nucleotides matching TRBD1. There are 15 residues in the CDR3. Germline V CDR1 and CDR2: SNHLY, FYNNEI. Trimming cost V 6 bases and J 5 bases; bases outside gene matches: 11. The CDR3 region is CASSAYGQGETEAFF. CDR3 in DNA: TGTGCCAGCAGCGCTTACGGACAGGGTGAAACTGAAGCTTTCTTT.

This chain connects TRBV19 to TRBJ1-4; D ambiguous. Germline V gene sequence: CDR1 LNHDA, CDR2 SQIVND (reference sequence). Trimming shortened V by 5 bases and J by 3 bases, and 13 bases separated the two germline ends. The CDR3 extends over 15 amino acids. The CDR3 reads CASSDRGVPNEKLFF. For the CDR3, the DNA is TGTGCCAGTAGTGACCGGGGAGTACCTAATGAAAAACTGTTTTTT. Combining the CDR3 with reference TRBV19 and TRBJ1-4 gives the whole variable domain DGGITQSPKYLFRKEGQNVTLSCEQNLNHDAMYWYRQDPGQGLRLIYYSQIVNDFQKGDIAEGYSVSREKKESFPLTVTSAQKNPTAFYLCASSDRGVPNEKLFFGSGTQLSVL.

A note on this clonotype: Because the CDR3 is missing its conserved closing phenylalanine or tryptophan, this is likely a read error. This rearrangement joins TRBV20-1 to TRBJ2-7, with 7 bases lining up with TRBD1. This CDR3 comprises 12 residues. Germline lookup yields CDR1 DFQATT and CDR2 SNEGSKA (reference sequence). The V gene end was trimmed by 5 bases and the J gene end by 3 bases; junction bases not matched to a gene: 4. In DNA, the CDR3 is TGCAGTGCTGACAGGGAAGGCTACGAGCAGTACTCC. Amino acid sequence: CSADREGYEQYS.

This clonotype appeared a few times. V gene TRBV12-3 or TRBV12-4 combines with J gene TRBJ1-6; D is unclear. V lost 6 bases, J lost 7 bases, and 10 bases lay in between. CDR3 length: 13 amino acids. DNA of the CDR3: TGTGCCAGCAGCCATACTGGGAATTCACCCCTCCACTTT. Its protein is CASSHTGNSPLHF.

This clonotype was observed at least ten times. This chain joins TRBV2 and TRBJ2-2; no firm D call. The CDR3 contains 14 residues. The germline gives CDR1 SNHLY, CDR2 FYNNEI. V lost 6 bases and J 1 base, leaving 9 bases between the germline ends. The CDR3 loop is CASRRTENTGELFF. The CDR3 nucleotides are TGTGCCAGCAGAAGGACGGAGAACACCGGGGAGCTGTTTTTT.

The chain combines TRBV25-1 with TRBJ1-1; D perhaps matches TRBD1 (5 bases). CDR3 length equals 13 residues. CDR1 is MGHDK, CDR2 SYGVNS, per germline. Between the trimmed V and J ends, which lost 8 bases and 0 bases, there was a span of 10 bases. CDR3: CASPGRLNTEAFF. As DNA, the CDR3 is TGTGCCAGCCCGGGACGGTTGAACACTGAAGCTTTCTTT.

This clonotype was seen only once. This chain links TRBV7-9 with TRBJ1-1; the D gene is possibly TRBD1 (5 bases). There are 17 residues in the CDR3. V dropped 6 bases and J dropped 5 bases, with 25 bases sitting between them. Germline V CDR1 and CDR2: SEHNR, FQNEAQ (reference sequence). CDR3: CASSYLFPGDGVTEAFF. The CDR3 coding sequence is TGTGCCAGCAGTTACTTGTTTCCGGGGGATGGGGTGACTGAAGCTTTCTTT. The whole variable domain, filled in from reference TRBV7-9 and TRBJ1-1, reads DTGVSQNPRHKITKRGQNVTFRCDPISEHNRLYWYRQTLGQGPEFLTYFQNEAQLEKSRLLSDRFSAERPKGSFSTLEIQRTEQGDSAMYLCASSYLFPGDGVTEAFFGQGTRLTVV.

The rearrangement joins TRBV5-5 to TRBJ1-3; D gene ambiguous. The CDR3 extends over 16 amino acids. Looked up from germline, CDR1 is SGHKS and CDR2 is YYEKEE (reference sequence). Trimming shortened V by 5 bases and J by 0 bases, and 15 bases separated the two germline ends. The chain's CDR3 is CASSLLAGSSGNTIYF. CDR3 DNA sequence: TGTGCCAGCAGTTTACTCGCCGGGAGCTCTGGAAACACCATATATTTT. Complete variable domain (other parts from reference TRBV5-5 and TRBJ1-3): DAGVTQSPTHLIKTRGQQVTLRCSPISGHKSVSWYQQVLGQGPQFIFQYYEKEERGRGNFPDRFSARQFPNYSSELNVNALLLGDSALYLCASSLLAGSSGNTIYFGEGSWLTVV.

The chain uses TRBV10-3 and TRBJ2-7; 11 bases agree with TRBD2. The germline CDR1 and CDR2 sequences are ENHRY and SYGVKD. V lost 4 bases to trimming and J lost 2 bases; unmatched junction nucleotides: 4. The CDR3 sequence is 15 residues long. The CDR3 is CAISVSGRATYEQYF. CDR3 sequence (DNA): TGTGCCATCAGTGTTAGCGGGAGGGCCACCTACGAGCAGTACTTC.

This chain links TRBV19 with TRBJ1-1; 7 positions agree with TRBD1. The CDR3 loop spans 15 amino acids. The V and J ends lost 1 base and 1 base, in that order; junction bases with no gene match: 3. Germline V lookup: CDR1 LNHDA, CDR2 SQIVND (reference sequence). The CDR3 spells CASSIAGTENTEAFF. The CDR3 DNA follows: TGTGCCAGTAGTATAGCGGGGACAGAGAACACTGAAGCTTTCTTT.

This clonotype has just a few counts. The V call is TRBV7-9, the J call TRBJ1-1; the match to TRBD1 covers 10 bases. V trimming: 2 bases; J trimming: 0 bases; junction bases outside the gene matches: 6. CDR3 length: 17 amino acids. CDR1 SEHNR and CDR2 FQNEAQ come from the germline V gene (reference sequence). The CDR3 is CASSLSRDRGMNTEAFF. CDR3 DNA sequence: TGTGCCAGCAGCTTATCCCGGGACAGGGGCATGAACACTGAAGCTTTCTTT.

This clonotype showed up just once. V usage is TRBV12-3 or TRBV12-4 and J usage is TRBJ1-5; weak D call: TRBD1 (6 bases). V lost 8 bases to trimming and J lost 3 bases, with 14 bases between them. This CDR3 is built from 14 residues. In DNA form, the CDR3 reads TGTGCCAGCGGTTCTTCAGGGGTCAATCAGCCCCAGCATTTT. Protein sequence: CASGSSGVNQPQHF.

The chain carries TRBV29-1 and TRBJ1-1; TRBD1 aligns across 12 bases. J was trimmed by 3 bases and V by 6 bases; bases with no gene match: 2. The CDR3 consists of 13 residues. CDR1 is SQVTM, CDR2 ANQGSEA, per germline. The CDR3 bases are TGCAGCGTGGGGACAGGGGGCCACACTGAAGCTTTCTTT. This sequence encodes CSVGTGGHTEAFF.